These 29 T cell receptor beta chains were sequenced from one sample in a study of OX40 agonist ivuxolimab in advanced cancers. Method: immunoSEQ multiplex PCR; TCRdb's copy keeps in-frame clones and lacks some. The sample holds approximately 79,000 clones, around 94% seen once. This material consisted of CD4+ or CD8+ T cells sorted from blood, taken in a trial of the OX40 agonist ivuxolimab. All receptors come from an adult with an advanced solid tumor such as melanoma, head and neck, liver or kidney cancer.

This clone appeared a single time. V and J are TRBV5-6 and TRBJ2-1; 7 bases map to TRBD1. Germline CDR1 reads SGHDT; CDR2 reads YYEEEE. Unmatched junction bases numbered 4, after V lost 0 bases and J lost 4 bases. The CDR3 runs to 15 residues. The CDR3 loop reads CASSLVPGGYNEQFF. The CDR3, as DNA: TGTGCCAGCAGCTTGGTCCCAGGGGGATACAATGAGCAGTTCTTC.

This clone has just one count. The V call is TRBV6-6, the J call TRBJ2-7; D possibly matches TRBD1 or TRBD2 (5 bases each). The CDR3 consists of 15 residues. From germline, CDR1 is MNHNY and CDR2 SVGAGI (reference sequence). The V gene lost 3 bases and the J gene lost 4 bases, with 16 bases spanning the gap. The CDR3 region has the DNA TGTGCCAGCAGTTATTCACCGGGACGGACGTACGAGCAGTACTTC. Protein: CASSYSPGRTYEQYF.

The chain couples TRBV5-1 to TRBJ2-7; no clear D gene. The CDR3 extends over 12 amino acids. CDR1 is SGHRS, CDR2 YFSETQ, per germline. Deletions cut 0 bases from V and 2 bases from J, with 3 bases between. In nucleotides, the CDR3 is TGCGCCAGCAGCTTGGTAACCTACGAGCAGTACTTC. As protein: CASSLVTYEQYF.

The chain is built from TRBV28 and TRBJ2-7; no reliable D call. The CDR3 covers 12 residues. Germline CDR1 reads MDHEN; CDR2 reads SYDVKM. V lost 3 bases and J 5 bases, leaving 8 bases between the germline ends. The CDR3 nucleotides read TGTGCCAGCAGTTTTCCCCCCCACGAGCAGTACTTC. This gives the protein CASSFPPHEQYF.

Only one count was recorded for this clone. The chain combines TRBV6-1 with TRBJ1-1; a possible D gene is TRBD1 (6 bases). The V and J ends lost 2 bases and 6 bases respectively, with 10 bases between them. The CDR3 is 13 amino acids. Germline CDR1 and CDR2: MNHNS and SASEGT. The CDR3 reads CASSEIEGAEAFF. In DNA form, the CDR3 reads TGTGCCAGCAGTGAAATAGAGGGGGCTGAAGCTTTCTTT.

The chain uses TRBV5-6 and TRBJ2-7; D is unresolved. Deletions cut 8 bases from V and 4 bases from J, with 16 bases between. Germline V CDR1 and CDR2: SGHDT, YYEEEE. This CDR3 comprises 13 residues. The CDR3 here is CASFETPNYEQYF. The CDR3 DNA reads TGTGCCAGTTTTGAAACCCCTAATTACGAGCAGTACTTC.

This rearrangement joins TRBV7-9 to TRBJ1-4, with unresolved D. Germline values: CDR1 SEHNR, CDR2 FQNEAQ (reference sequence). The length of the CDR3 is 12 residues. Between the trimmed V and J ends, which lost 6 bases and 10 bases, there was a span of 12 bases. CDR3 protein: CASRSNTVKLFF. In DNA form, the CDR3 reads TGTGCCAGCAGGTCAAATACGGTAAAACTGTTTTTT.

The chain joins TRBV5-5 to TRBJ2-5; 13 bases are shared with TRBD2. V shed 2 bases, J shed 3 bases, and the junction held 16 bases outside the gene matches. This CDR3 contains 20 residues. Looked up from germline, CDR1 is SGHKS and CDR2 is YYEKEE (reference sequence). CDR3 nucleotides: TGTGCCAGCAGCTTACTGGGATTACTAGCGGGAGGGCCGGGGGAAGAGACCCAGTACTTC. Its protein is CASSLLGLLAGGPGEETQYF.

The rearrangement links TRBV6-6 to TRBJ2-1, with unresolved D. Germline CDR1 is MNHNY and CDR2 is SVGAGI (reference sequence). Trimming took off 2 bases at V and 0 bases at J, with 8 bases between the two ends. This CDR3 is built from 15 residues. Here the CDR3 reads CASSYMASSYNEQFF. For the CDR3, the DNA is TGTGCCAGCAGTTACATGGCAAGCTCCTACAATGAGCAGTTCTTC.

This clone was found once. The chain uses TRBV5-1 and TRBJ2-2; D unresolved. The germline CDR1 and CDR2 sequences are SGHRS and YFSETQ. This CDR3 spans 13 amino acids. Trimming shortened V by 0 bases and J by 3 bases, and 3 bases separated the two germline ends. CDR3 amino acids: CASSLGYTGELFF. CDR3 bases: TGCGCCAGCAGCTTGGGCTACACCGGGGAGCTGTTTTTT.

The V and J genes are TRBV5-1 and TRBJ2-3, with TRBD2 matching 14 bases. CDR1 is SGHRS and CDR2 is YFSETQ in the germline V gene. The CDR3 consists of 17 residues. The V and J ends lost 5 bases and 5 bases, in that order; junction bases with no gene match: 10. The CDR3 reads CASRGLAGAGREDTQYF. In DNA, the CDR3 is TGCGCCAGCAGGGGACTAGCGGGAGCGGGTCGAGAAGATACGCAGTATTTT. The variable domain in full, with the rest retrieved from reference TRBV5-1 and TRBJ2-3, is KAGVTQTPRYLIKTRGQQVTLSCSPISGHRSVSWYQQTPGQGLQFLFEYFSETQRNKGNFPGRFSGRQFSNSRSEMNVSTLELGDSALYLCASRGLAGAGREDTQYFGPGTRLTVL.

This chain links TRBV5-1 with TRBJ2-1, with TRBD2 identical over 7 bases. Germline CDR1 SGHRS, CDR2 YFSETQ. Trimming took 0 bases from V and 10 from J; bases not matched to a gene: 13. The CDR3 contains 16 residues. The CDR3 sequence: CASSLAPRTSVGEQFF. DNA of the CDR3: TGCGCCAGCAGCTTGGCTCCCCGAACTAGCGTGGGGGAGCAGTTCTTC.

V and J are TRBV5-1 and TRBJ1-5, with D possibly being TRBD1 (6 bases). Trimming left V 1 base short and J 4 bases short, with 12 bases between. CDR1 SGHRS and CDR2 YFSETQ come from the germline V gene. The CDR3 has 15 amino acids. The chain's CDR3 is CASSLSTGVNQPQHF. CDR3 in DNA: TGCGCCAGCAGCTTGTCGACAGGAGTGAATCAGCCCCAGCATTTT.

A single count supports this clone. The chain carries TRBV18 and TRBJ2-7; 10 bases align to TRBD1. The J segment lost 4 bases and the V segment lost 3 bases, leaving 3 bases of the junction unmatched. CDR1 KGHSH and CDR2 LQKENI come from the germline V gene. The CDR3 spans 14 residues. CDR3 sequence: CASSPPGQGYEQYF. The DNA for the CDR3 is TGTGCCAGCTCACCGCCGGGACAGGGGTACGAGCAGTACTTC.

V is TRBV28 and J is TRBJ1-2; D perhaps matches TRBD1 (6 bases). Germline V gives CDR1 MDHEN, CDR2 SYDVKM. V lost 7 bases and J lost 2, with 14 bases in between. This CDR3 has 14 residues. DNA of the CDR3: TGTGCCAGCATTTTTCAGGGGTTGAACTATGGCTACACCTTC. Protein: CASIFQGLNYGYTF.

The genes are TRBV9 and TRBJ2-3; 7 bases fit TRBD2. CDR1 and CDR2 from the germline V gene are SGDLS and YYNGEE. CDR3 length equals 16 residues. The ends lost 3 bases at V and 2 bases at J; junction bases unmatched: 9. The CDR3 protein is CASSAPIAGLTDTQYF. The CDR3 bases are TGTGCCAGCAGCGCCCCGATAGCGGGCCTCACAGATACGCAGTATTTT.

The chain recombines TRBV30 with TRBJ2-1; TRBD2 aligns across 9 bases. Germline V CDR1 and CDR2: GTSNPN, SVGIG (reference sequence). V gave up 3 bases and J gave up 1 base; unmatched junction bases: 4. This CDR3 spans 15 amino acids. CDR3: CAWSLSGSSYNEQFF. The CDR3, as DNA: TGTGCCTGGAGCCTTAGCGGGAGTTCCTACAATGAGCAGTTCTTC.

The DNA of the CDR3 is TGTGCCAGTAGTATAGCGGGGAGCCCGCCATTTGGGGGGGCCAACGTCCTGACTTTC. Its protein product is CASSIAGSPPFGGANVLTF. The chain carries TRBV19 and TRBJ2-6; tentatively, D is TRBD2 (5 bases). The V and J ends lost 1 base and 4 bases respectively, with 20 bases between them. This CDR3 region has 19 residues. Germline assignment: CDR1 LNHDA and CDR2 SQIVND (reference sequence).

To note about this clone: The same CDR3 also results from other DNA sequences found in this sample. CDR3 nucleotides: TGTGCCAGCAGCGTAGGTGGGTCCTACGAGCAGTACTTC. Amino acids: CASSVGGSYEQYF. V and J are TRBV9 and TRBJ2-7; no clear D gene. The CDR3 is 13 residues long. Germline values: CDR1 SGDLS, CDR2 YYNGEE. V was cut by 0 bases and J by 1 base, with 5 bases left in between.

The chain couples TRBV11-2 to TRBJ2-1, with a weak D call TRBD2 (6 bases). Germline V gene data show CDR1 as SGHAT and CDR2 as FQNNGV. Trimming removed 4 bases at V and 13 bases at J, with 11 bases between. This CDR3 region has 11 residues. The DNA of the CDR3 is TGTGCCAGCAGCTCTCCGGGACTTCAGTTCTTC. It codes for CASSSPGLQFF.

The chain uses TRBV6-5 and TRBJ1-2; D is uncertain. This CDR3 is 14 amino acids long. Germline CDR1 reads MNHEY; CDR2 reads SVGAGI. V was clipped by 9 bases and J by 9 bases, with 23 bases between them. This CDR3 reads CASVLRSRLGSYTF. The CDR3 DNA reads as TGTGCCAGTGTCCTGAGATCACGCCTCGGGAGCTACACCTTC.

This clone occurred once. J is TRBJ1-2 and V is TRBV2; no definite D call. This CDR3 has 11 amino acids. Germline loops: CDR1 SNHLY, CDR2 FYNNEI. V was shortened by 2 bases and J by 8 bases, with 6 bases between the two germline ends. The CDR3 spells CASSESVGYTF. The CDR3 bases are TGTGCCAGCAGTGAATCGGTCGGCTACACCTTC.

This clone was counted once. The CDR3 DNA reads as TGTGCCAGCGGGCAGGGGAACTACGAGCAGTACTTC. Residues: CASGQGNYEQYF. J is TRBJ2-7 and V is TRBV9, with D perhaps TRBD1 (6 bases). The CDR3 extends over 12 amino acids. Between the trimmed V and J ends, which lost 7 bases and 3 bases, there was a span of 11 bases. Germline CDR1 reads SGDLS; CDR2 reads YYNGEE.

V gene TRBV4-3 combines with J gene TRBJ1-3, with no clear D. The germline V gene encodes CDR1 LGHNA and CDR2 YSLEER. CDR3 length equals 15 residues. V was clipped by 0 bases and J by 4 bases, with 10 bases between them. CDR3 DNA sequence: TGCGCCAGCAGCCAAGACGGAGGGTCCGGAAACACCATATATTTT. Encoded protein: CASSQDGGSGNTIYF.

The DNA for the CDR3 is TGTGCCAGCAGCTTAGGTCGGGCGACTCGCACAGATACGCAGTATTTT. This encodes CASSLGRATRTDTQYF. The rearrangement uses TRBV11-3 and TRBJ2-3; D is unresolved. The CDR3 has 16 amino acids. The germline V gene has CDR1 SGHNT and CDR2 YENEEA. V was cut by 1 base and J by 1 base, with 12 bases left in between.

This chain links TRBV19 with TRBJ2-7; D is possibly TRBD2 (6 bases). Germline lookup yields CDR1 LNHDA and CDR2 SQIVND (reference sequence). This CDR3 spans 15 amino acids. V lost 5 bases and J 0 bases, leaving 14 bases between the germline ends. CDR3 residues: CASSPFSGRSYEQYF. CDR3 nucleotide sequence: TGTGCCAGTAGTCCTTTTAGCGGCCGCTCCTACGAGCAGTACTTC.

As DNA, the CDR3 is TGTGCCAGCAGCTTAAATCGGGACAGGGTTGACTATGGCTACACCTTC. It specifies CASSLNRDRVDYGYTF. V is TRBV7-2 and J is TRBJ1-2; TRBD1 matches 9 bases. The germline CDR1 and CDR2 sequences are SGHTA and FQGNSA. J lost 3 bases, V lost 2 bases, and 7 bases had no gene match. The CDR3 has 16 residues.

The chain combines TRBV9 with TRBJ2-7; D ambiguous. Looked up from germline, CDR1 is SGDLS and CDR2 is YYNGEE. Trimming took off 4 bases at V and 7 bases at J, with 18 bases between the two ends. The length of the CDR3 is 14 residues. The CDR3 reads CASSPSTPDREQYF. The CDR3 DNA is TGTGCCAGCAGCCCGAGCACCCCCGATCGGGAGCAGTACTTC.

CDR3 DNA: TGTGCCAGCAGCAAATGGGAGTCCGGAGATACTGAAGCTTTCTTT. The encoded protein is CASSKWESGDTEAFF. The V call is TRBV21-1, the J call TRBJ1-1. TRBV21-1 is an annotated pseudogene. There are 15 residues in the CDR3.